Included here is one TCR beta chain sequence, with context. Profiled with immunoSEQ multiplex PCR; TCRdb holds only in-frame clones, not every one. Counted here are about 66,000 clones, around three quarters occurring once; the ten biggest clones make up 8.5% to 10%. The CDR3 has 16 residues. The germline V gene encodes CDR1 SEHNR and CDR2 FQNEAQ (reference sequence). V shed 0 bases, J shed 2 bases, and the junction held 7 bases outside the gene matches. This specimen belongs to a study of blood T cell repertoires in COVID-19. Study information: Acute and convalescent COVID-19 samples came from the United States, Italy and Spain.

The receptor's source is a human donor in a cohort sampled during active COVID-19. The sequenced sample was peripheral blood. The V call is TRBV7-9, the J call TRBJ2-7, with 7 bases fitting TRBD2. The CDR3 reads CASSLAKGGRAYEQYF. The CDR3 region has the DNA TGTGCCAGCAGCTTAGCGAAAGGCGGGAGAGCCTACGAGCAGTACTTC.